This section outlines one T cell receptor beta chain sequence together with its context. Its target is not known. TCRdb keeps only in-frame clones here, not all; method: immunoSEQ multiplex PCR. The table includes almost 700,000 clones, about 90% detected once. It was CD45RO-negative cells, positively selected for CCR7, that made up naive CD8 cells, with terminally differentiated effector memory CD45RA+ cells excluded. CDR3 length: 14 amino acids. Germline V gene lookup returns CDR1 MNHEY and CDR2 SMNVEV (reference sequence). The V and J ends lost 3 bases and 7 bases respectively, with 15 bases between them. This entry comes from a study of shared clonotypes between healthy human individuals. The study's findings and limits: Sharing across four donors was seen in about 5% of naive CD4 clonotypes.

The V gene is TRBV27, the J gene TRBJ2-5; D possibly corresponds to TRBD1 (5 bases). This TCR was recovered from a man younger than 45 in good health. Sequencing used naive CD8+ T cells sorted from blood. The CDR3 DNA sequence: TGTGCCAGCAGTTTGCCAGGGCCGAGGAGGACCCAGTACTTC. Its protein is CASSLPGPRRTQYF.